This T cell receptor beta chain was sequenced during a study of T-cell memory formation after mild COVID-19. Findings of the study overall: Clones contracting day 15 to 85 were balanced CD4/CD8; later expanders leaned CD4+.

Deletions cut 6 bases from V and 1 base from J, with 11 bases between. The CDR3 extends over 14 amino acids. One entry per CDR3 protein, called by TCRdb with MiXCR from the 5' RACE reads. The sample holds around 200,000 distinct CDR3 sequences, more than 25% seen once. In its sample, this clonotype was seen many times. Antigen specificity is unknown. This receptor was taken from an adult woman who had mild COVID-19 (a few samples of this study predate the infection). Cell type and time point are not known. V is TRBV12-3 or TRBV12-4 and J is TRBJ2-3, with D possibly TRBD2 on 6 matching bases. The specimen sequenced was PBMCs or a T cell subset sorted from them (not recorded which). Written as DNA, the CDR3 is TGTGCCAGCAGGCAAGCGGGCCGCACAGATACGCAGTATTTT. Translation: CASRQAGRTDTQYF.